These T cell receptor beta chains were read from a single sample in a study of T-cell reconstitution after alpha-beta-depleted transplantation in children. TCRdb itself ran the PCR reads through MiXCR, one entry per CDR3 protein. This sample has around 380,000 distinct CDR3 sequences, with roughly 10% found just once. This sample comprised PBMCs from the stem cell graft donor, obtained from the stem cell graft. Source of these receptors: a human donor who donated a stem cell graft to a child with acute myeloid leukemia. Both conserved end residues are part of each CDR3.

v_gene: TRBV3-1; CDR3aa: CASSRRLYNEQFF
v_gene: TRBV5-4; CDR3aa: CASSTGGGSPLHF
v_gene: TRBV5-1; CDR3aa: CASSLVQASTDTQYF
v_gene: TRBV27; CDR3aa: CASSFRDSPLHF
v_gene: TRBV10-3; CDR3aa: CAIRPHVGSAPTYEQYF
v_gene: TRBV5-1; CDR3aa: CASSYGTLGNEKLFF
v_gene: TRBV5-1; CDR3aa: CASSSGTLRKPAKNIQYF
v_gene: TRBV20-1; CDR3aa: CSVPRQGSTNYGYTF
v_gene: TRBV4-1; CDR3aa: CASSGQWTGELFF
v_gene: TRBV15; CDR3aa: CAISRDHSGRQDTQYF
v_gene: TRBV5-1; CDR3aa: CASTDRSGANVLTF
v_gene: TRBV12-3/TRBV12-4; CDR3aa: CASSSAGGGLPEAFF
v_gene: TRBV12-3/TRBV12-4; CDR3aa: CASSSEGTGETQYF
v_gene: TRBV12-3/TRBV12-4; CDR3aa: CASSFGGFYEQYF
v_gene: TRBV30; CDR3aa: CAWSTLRGQPQHF
v_gene: TRBV29-1; CDR3aa: CSVRDSLSGNTIYF
v_gene: TRBV20-1; CDR3aa: CSARDRHSSGNTIYF
v_gene: TRBV12-3/TRBV12-4; CDR3aa: CASSLAGAVGELFF